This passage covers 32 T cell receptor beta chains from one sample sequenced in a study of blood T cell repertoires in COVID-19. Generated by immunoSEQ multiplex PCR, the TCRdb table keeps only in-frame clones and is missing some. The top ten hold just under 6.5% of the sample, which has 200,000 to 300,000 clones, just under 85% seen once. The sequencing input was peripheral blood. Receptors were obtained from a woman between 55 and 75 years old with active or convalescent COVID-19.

This CDR3 reads CASSLAQLGGSYGYTF. The CDR3, as DNA: TGTGCCAGCAGTTTGGCCCAGTTAGGGGGATCATATGGCTACACCTTC. The chain joins TRBV28 to TRBJ1-2; the D gene is possibly TRBD1 (6 bases). V lost 3 bases to trimming and J lost 5 bases, with 19 bases between them. Germline V gene data show CDR1 as MDHEN and CDR2 as SYDVKM. CDR3 length: 16 amino acids.

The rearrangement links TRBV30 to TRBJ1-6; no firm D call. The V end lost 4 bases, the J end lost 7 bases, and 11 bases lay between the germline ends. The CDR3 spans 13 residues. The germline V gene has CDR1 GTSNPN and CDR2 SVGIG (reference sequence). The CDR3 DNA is TGTGCCTGGAAGCGACGGGAAAATTCACCCCTCCACTTT. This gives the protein CAWKRRENSPLHF.

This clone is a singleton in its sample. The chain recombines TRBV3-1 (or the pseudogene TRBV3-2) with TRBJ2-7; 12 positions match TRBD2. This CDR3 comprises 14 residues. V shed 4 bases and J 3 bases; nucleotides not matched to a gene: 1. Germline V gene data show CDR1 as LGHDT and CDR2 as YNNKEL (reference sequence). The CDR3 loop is CASSPSGRVYEQYF. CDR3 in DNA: TGTGCCAGCAGCCCTAGCGGGAGGGTCTACGAGCAGTACTTC.

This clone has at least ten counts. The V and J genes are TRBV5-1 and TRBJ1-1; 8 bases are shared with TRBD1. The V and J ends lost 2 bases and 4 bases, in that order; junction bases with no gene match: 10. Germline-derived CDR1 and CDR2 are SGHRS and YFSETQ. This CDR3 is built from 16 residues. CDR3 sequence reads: CASSLNRGAPGTEAFF. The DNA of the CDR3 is TGCGCCAGCAGCTTAAACAGGGGGGCTCCCGGCACTGAAGCTTTCTTT.

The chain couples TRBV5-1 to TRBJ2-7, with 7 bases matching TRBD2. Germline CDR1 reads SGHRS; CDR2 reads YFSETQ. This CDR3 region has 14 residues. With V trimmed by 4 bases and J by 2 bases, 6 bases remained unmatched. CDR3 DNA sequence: TGCGCCAGCAGCGCCAGCGGGGTTACCTACGAGCAGTACTTC. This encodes CASSASGVTYEQYF.

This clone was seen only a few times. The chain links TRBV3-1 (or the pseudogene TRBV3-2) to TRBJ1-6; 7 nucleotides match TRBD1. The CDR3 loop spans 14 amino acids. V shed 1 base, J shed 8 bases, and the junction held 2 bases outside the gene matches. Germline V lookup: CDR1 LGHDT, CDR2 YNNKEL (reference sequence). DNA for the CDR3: TGTGCCAGCAGCCAAGGACAGGGCCATTCACCCCTCCACTTT. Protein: CASSQGQGHSPLHF.

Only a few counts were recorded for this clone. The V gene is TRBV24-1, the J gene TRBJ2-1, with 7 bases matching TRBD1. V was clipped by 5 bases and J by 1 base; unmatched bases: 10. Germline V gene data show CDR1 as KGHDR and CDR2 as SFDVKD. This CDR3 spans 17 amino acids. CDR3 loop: CATSGPDGTVSYNEQFF. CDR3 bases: TGTGCCACCAGTGGCCCAGATGGGACAGTGTCCTACAATGAGCAGTTCTTC.

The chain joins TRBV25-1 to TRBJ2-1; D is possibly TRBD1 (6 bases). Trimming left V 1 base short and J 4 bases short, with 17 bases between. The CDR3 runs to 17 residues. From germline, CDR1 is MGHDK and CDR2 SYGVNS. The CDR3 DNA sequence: TGTGCCAGCAGTGAATCGGCAGGGGTGGGTCGGTACAATGAGCAGTTCTTC. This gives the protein CASSESAGVGRYNEQFF.

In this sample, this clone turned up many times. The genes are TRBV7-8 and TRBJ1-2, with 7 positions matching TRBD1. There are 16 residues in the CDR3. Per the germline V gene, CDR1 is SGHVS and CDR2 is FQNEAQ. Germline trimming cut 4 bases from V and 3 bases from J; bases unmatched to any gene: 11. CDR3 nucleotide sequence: TGTGCCAGCAGCTACCCCGGACAGGAGGTGCACTATGGCTACACCTTC. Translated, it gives CASSYPGQEVHYGYTF.

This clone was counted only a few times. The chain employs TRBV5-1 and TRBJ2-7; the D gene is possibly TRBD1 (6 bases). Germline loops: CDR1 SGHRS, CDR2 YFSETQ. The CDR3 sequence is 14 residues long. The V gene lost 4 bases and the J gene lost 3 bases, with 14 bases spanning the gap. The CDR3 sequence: CASSAPLDSYEQYF. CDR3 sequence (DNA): TGCGCCAGCAGCGCGCCCTTGGACAGCTACGAGCAGTACTTC.

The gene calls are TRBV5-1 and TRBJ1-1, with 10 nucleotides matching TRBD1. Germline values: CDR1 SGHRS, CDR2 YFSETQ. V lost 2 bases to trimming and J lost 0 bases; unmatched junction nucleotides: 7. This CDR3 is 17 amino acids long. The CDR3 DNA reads TGCGCCAGCAGCTTTTCAGACAGGGGGCTTGTGAACACTGAAGCTTTCTTT. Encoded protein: CASSFSDRGLVNTEAFF.

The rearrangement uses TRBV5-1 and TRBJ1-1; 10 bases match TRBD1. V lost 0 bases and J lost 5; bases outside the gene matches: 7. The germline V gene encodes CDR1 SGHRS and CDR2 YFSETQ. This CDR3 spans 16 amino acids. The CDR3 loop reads CASSLGQGALRTEAFF. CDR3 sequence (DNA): TGCGCCAGCAGCTTGGGACAGGGGGCGCTTAGAACTGAAGCTTTCTTT.

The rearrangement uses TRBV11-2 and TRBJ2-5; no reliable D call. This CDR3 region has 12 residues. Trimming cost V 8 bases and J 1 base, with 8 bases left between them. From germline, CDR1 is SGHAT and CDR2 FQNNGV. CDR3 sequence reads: CASGAVQETQYF. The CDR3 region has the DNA TGTGCCAGCGGCGCGGTCCAAGAGACCCAGTACTTC.

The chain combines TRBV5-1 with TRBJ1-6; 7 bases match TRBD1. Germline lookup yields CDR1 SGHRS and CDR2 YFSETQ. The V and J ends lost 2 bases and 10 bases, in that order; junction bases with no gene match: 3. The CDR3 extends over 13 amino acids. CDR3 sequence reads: CASSFTGDSPLHF. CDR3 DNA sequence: TGCGCCAGCAGCTTCACAGGGGACTCACCCCTCCACTTT.

CDR3 loop: CASSWDRGQNYGYTF. The DNA for the CDR3 is TGTGCCAGCAGTTGGGATCGGGGACAGAACTATGGCTACACCTTC. The chain recombines TRBV28 with TRBJ1-2, with 7 bases that match TRBD1. CDR3 length: 15 residues. With V trimmed by 4 bases and J by 2 bases, 7 bases remained unmatched. Germline CDR1 MDHEN, CDR2 SYDVKM.

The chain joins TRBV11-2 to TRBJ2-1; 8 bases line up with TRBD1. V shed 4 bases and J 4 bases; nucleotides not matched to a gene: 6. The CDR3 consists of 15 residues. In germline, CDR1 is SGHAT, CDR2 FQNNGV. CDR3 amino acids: CASSSGTGPYNEQFF. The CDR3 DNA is TGTGCCAGCAGCTCTGGGACAGGACCTTACAATGAGCAGTTCTTC.

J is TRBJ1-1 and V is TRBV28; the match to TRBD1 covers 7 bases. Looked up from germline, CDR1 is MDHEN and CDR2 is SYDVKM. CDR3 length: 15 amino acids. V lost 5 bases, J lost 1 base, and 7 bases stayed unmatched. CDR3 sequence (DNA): TGTGCCAGCAGTGACGTGGGACAGCCGAACACTGAAGCTTTCTTT. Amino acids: CASSDVGQPNTEAFF.

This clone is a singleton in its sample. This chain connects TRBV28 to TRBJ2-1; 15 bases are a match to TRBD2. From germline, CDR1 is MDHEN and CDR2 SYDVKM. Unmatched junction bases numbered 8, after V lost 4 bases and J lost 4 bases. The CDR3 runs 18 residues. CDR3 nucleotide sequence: TGTGCCAGCAGTTCGCCTGGGACTAGCGGGGGGCTATACAATGAGCAGTTCTTC. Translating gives CASSSPGTSGGLYNEQFF.

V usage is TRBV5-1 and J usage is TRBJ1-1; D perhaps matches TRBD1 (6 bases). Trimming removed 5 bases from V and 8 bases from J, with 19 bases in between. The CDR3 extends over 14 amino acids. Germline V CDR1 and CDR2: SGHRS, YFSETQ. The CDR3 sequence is CASSPTGRFSEAFF. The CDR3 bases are TGCGCCAGCAGTCCTACAGGGCGTTTTTCGGAAGCTTTCTTT.

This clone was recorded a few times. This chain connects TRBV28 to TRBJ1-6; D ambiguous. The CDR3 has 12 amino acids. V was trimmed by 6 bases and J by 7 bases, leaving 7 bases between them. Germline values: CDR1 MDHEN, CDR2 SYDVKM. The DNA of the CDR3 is TGTGCCAGCAGCCCTCCGAATTCACCCCTCCACTTT. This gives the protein CASSPPNSPLHF. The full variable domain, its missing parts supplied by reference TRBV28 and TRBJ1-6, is DVKVTQSSRYLVKRTGEKVFLECVQDMDHENMFWYRQDPGLGLRLIYFSYDVKMKEKGDIPEGYSVSREKKERFSLILESASTNQTSMYLCASSPPNSPLHFGNGTRLTVT.

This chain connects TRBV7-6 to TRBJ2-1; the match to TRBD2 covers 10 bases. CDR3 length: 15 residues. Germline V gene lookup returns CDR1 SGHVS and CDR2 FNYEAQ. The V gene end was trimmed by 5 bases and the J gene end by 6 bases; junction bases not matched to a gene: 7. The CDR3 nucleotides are TGTGCCAGCAGCAATCTAGCGGGGGCCTTCAATGAGCAGTTCTTC. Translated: CASSNLAGAFNEQFF.

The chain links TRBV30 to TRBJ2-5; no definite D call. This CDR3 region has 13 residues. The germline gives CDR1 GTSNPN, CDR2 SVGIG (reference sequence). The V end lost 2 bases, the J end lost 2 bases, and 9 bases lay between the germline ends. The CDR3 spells CAWSPPVQETQYF. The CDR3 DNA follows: TGTGCCTGGAGTCCCCCGGTACAAGAGACCCAGTACTTC. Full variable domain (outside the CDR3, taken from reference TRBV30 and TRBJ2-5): SQTIHQWPATLVQPVGSPLSLECTVEGTSNPNLYWYRQAAGRGLQLLFYSVGIGQISSEVPQNLSASRPQDRQFILSSKKLLLSDSGFYLCAWSPPVQETQYFGPGTRLLVL.

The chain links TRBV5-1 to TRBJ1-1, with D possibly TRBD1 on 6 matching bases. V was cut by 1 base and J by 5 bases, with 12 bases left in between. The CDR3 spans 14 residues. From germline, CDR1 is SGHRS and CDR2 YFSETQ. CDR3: CASSLSRGGTEAFF. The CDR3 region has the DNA TGCGCCAGCAGCTTGTCCAGGGGAGGGACTGAAGCTTTCTTT. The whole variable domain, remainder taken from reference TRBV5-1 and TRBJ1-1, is KAGVTQTPRYLIKTRGQQVTLSCSPISGHRSVSWYQQTPGQGLQFLFEYFSETQRNKGNFPGRFSGRQFSNSRSEMNVSTLELGDSALYLCASSLSRGGTEAFFGQGTRLTVV.

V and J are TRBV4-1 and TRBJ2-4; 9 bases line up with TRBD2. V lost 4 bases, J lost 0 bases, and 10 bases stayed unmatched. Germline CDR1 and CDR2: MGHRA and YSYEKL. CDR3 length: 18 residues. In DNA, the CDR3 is TGCGCCAGCAGCCCGGGACTAGCCGGGCCTATAGCCAAAAACATTCAGTACTTC. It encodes CASSPGLAGPIAKNIQYF.

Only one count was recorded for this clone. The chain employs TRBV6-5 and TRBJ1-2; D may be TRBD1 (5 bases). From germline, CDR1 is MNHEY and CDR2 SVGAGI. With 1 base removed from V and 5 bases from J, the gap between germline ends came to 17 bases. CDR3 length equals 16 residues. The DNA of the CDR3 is TGTGCCAGCAGTTACTTTTCCCCTAAAAGGGGTTATGGCTACACCTTC. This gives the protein CASSYFSPKRGYGYTF.

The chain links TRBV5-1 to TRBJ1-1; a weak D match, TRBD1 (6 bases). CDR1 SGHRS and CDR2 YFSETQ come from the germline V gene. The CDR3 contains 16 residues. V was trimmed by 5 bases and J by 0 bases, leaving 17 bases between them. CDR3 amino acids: CASRPTRTEMNTEAFF. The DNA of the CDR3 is TGCGCCAGCAGACCTACCCGGACAGAAATGAACACTGAAGCTTTCTTT.

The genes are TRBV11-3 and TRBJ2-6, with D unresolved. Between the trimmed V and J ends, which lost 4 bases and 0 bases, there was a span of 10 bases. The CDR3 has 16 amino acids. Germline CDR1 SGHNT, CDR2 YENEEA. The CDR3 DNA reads TGTGCCAGCAGCTACACGTACAACTCTGGGGCCAACGTCCTGACTTTC. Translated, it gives CASSYTYNSGANVLTF. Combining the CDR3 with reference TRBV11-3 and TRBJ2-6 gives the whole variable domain EAGVVQSPRYKIIEKKQPVAFWCNPISGHNTLYWYLQNLGQGPELLIRYENEEAVDDSQLPKDRFSAERLKGVDSTLKIQPAELGDSAVYLCASSYTYNSGANVLTFGAGSRLTVL.

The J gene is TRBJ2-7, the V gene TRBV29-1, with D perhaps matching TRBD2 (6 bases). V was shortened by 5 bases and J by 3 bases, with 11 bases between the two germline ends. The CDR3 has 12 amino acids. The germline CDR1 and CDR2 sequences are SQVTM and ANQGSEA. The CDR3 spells CSVSAGNYEQYF. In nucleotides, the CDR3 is TGCAGCGTTTCCGCGGGAAACTACGAGCAGTACTTC.

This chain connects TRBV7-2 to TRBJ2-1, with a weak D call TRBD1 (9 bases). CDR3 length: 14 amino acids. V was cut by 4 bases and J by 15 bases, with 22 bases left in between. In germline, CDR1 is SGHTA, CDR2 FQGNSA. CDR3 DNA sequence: TGTGCCAGCAGCTCCGGGAGGGGACAGGGTGTTTTGTTCTTC. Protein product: CASSSGRGQGVLFF.

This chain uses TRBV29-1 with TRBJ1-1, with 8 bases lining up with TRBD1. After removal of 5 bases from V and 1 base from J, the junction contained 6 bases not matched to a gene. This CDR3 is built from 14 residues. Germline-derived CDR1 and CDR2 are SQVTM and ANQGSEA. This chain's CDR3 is CSVTGGSWNTEAFF. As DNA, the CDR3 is TGCAGCGTTACAGGGGGGTCGTGGAACACTGAAGCTTTCTTT. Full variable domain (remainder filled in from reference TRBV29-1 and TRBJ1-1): SAVISQKPSRDICQRGTSLTIQCQVDSQVTMMFWYRQQPGQSLTLIATANQGSEATYESGFVIDKFPISRPNLTFSTLTVSNMSPEDSSIYLCSVTGGSWNTEAFFGQGTRLTVV.

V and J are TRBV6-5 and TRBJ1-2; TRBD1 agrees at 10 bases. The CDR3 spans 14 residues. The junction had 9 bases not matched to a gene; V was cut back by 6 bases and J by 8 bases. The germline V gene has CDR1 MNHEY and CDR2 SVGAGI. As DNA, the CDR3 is TGTGCCAGCAGCCTCCAGGACAGGGGGTCCGGCTACACCTTC. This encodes CASSLQDRGSGYTF.

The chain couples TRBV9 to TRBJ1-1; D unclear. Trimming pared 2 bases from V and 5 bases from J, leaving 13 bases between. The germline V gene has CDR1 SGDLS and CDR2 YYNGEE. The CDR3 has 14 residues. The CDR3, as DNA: TGTGCCAGCAGCGTTTTGACTGCGGGGACTGAAGCTTTCTTT. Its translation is CASSVLTAGTEAFF. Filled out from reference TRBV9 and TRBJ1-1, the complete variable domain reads DSGVTQTPKHLITATGQRVTLRCSPRSGDLSVYWYQQSLDQGLQFLIQYYNGEERAKGNILERFSAQQFPDLHSELNLSSLELGDSALYFCASSVLTAGTEAFFGQGTRLTVV.